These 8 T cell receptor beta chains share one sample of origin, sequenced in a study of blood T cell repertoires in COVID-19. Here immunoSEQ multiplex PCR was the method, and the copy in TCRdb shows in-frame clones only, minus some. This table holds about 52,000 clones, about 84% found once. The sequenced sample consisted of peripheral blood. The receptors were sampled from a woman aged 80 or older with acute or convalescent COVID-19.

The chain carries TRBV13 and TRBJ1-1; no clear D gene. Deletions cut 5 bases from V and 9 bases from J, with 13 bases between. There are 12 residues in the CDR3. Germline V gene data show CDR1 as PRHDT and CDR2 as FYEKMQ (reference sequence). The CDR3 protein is CASSLQQYQAFF. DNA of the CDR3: TGTGCCAGCAGCCTCCAACAGTACCAAGCTTTCTTT.

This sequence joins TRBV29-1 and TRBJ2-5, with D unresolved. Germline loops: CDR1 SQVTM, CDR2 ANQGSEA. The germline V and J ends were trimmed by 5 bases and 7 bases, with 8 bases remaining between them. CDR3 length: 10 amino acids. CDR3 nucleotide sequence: TGCAGCGTTCAGGTGGGGACCCAGTACTTC. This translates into CSVQVGTQYF.

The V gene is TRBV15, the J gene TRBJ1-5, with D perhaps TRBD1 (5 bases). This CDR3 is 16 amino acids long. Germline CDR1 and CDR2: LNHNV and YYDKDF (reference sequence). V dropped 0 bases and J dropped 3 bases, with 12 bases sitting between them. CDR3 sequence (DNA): TGTGCCACCAGCAGAGATCCTGGGACTACCAATCAGCCCCAGCATTTT. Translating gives CATSRDPGTTNQPQHF.

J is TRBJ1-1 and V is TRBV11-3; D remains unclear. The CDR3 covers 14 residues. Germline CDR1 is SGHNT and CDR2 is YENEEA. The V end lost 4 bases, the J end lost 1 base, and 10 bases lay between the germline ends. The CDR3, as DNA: TGTGCCAGCAGCTCACGGGATCGGAACACTGAAGCTTTCTTT. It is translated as CASSSRDRNTEAFF.

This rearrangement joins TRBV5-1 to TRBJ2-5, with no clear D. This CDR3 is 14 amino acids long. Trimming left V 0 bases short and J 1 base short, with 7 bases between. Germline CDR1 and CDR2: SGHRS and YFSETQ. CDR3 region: CASSLGYGQETQYF. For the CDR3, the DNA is TGCGCCAGCAGCTTGGGGTACGGCCAAGAGACCCAGTACTTC.

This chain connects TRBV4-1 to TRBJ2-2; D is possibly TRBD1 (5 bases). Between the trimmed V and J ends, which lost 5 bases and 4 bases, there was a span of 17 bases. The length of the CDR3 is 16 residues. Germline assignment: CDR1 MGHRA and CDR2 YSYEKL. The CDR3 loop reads CASSEKRTGGTGELFF. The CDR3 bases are TGCGCCAGCAGCGAAAAAAGAACAGGCGGCACCGGGGAGCTGTTTTTT.

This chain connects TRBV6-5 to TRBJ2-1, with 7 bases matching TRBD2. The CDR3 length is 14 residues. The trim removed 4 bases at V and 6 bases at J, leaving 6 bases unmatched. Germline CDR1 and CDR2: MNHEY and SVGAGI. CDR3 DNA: TGTGCCAGCAGTTGGGACTACCAATCCAATGAGCAGTTCTTC. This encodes CASSWDYQSNEQFF.

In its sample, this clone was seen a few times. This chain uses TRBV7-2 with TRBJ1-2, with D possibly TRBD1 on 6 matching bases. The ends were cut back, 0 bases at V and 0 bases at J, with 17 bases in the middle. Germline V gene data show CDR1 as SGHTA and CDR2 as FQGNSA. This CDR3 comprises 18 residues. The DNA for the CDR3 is TGTGCCAGCAGCTTAGCAAGGGGGGGGTCTGTCACTAACTATGGCTACACCTTC. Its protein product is CASSLARGGSVTNYGYTF. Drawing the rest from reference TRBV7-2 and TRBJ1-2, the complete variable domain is GAGVSQSPSNKVTEKGKDVELRCDPISGHTALYWYRQSLGQGLEFLIYFQGNSAPDKSGLPSDRFSAERTGGSVSTLTIQRTQQEDSAVYLCASSLARGGSVTNYGYTFGSGTRLTVV.